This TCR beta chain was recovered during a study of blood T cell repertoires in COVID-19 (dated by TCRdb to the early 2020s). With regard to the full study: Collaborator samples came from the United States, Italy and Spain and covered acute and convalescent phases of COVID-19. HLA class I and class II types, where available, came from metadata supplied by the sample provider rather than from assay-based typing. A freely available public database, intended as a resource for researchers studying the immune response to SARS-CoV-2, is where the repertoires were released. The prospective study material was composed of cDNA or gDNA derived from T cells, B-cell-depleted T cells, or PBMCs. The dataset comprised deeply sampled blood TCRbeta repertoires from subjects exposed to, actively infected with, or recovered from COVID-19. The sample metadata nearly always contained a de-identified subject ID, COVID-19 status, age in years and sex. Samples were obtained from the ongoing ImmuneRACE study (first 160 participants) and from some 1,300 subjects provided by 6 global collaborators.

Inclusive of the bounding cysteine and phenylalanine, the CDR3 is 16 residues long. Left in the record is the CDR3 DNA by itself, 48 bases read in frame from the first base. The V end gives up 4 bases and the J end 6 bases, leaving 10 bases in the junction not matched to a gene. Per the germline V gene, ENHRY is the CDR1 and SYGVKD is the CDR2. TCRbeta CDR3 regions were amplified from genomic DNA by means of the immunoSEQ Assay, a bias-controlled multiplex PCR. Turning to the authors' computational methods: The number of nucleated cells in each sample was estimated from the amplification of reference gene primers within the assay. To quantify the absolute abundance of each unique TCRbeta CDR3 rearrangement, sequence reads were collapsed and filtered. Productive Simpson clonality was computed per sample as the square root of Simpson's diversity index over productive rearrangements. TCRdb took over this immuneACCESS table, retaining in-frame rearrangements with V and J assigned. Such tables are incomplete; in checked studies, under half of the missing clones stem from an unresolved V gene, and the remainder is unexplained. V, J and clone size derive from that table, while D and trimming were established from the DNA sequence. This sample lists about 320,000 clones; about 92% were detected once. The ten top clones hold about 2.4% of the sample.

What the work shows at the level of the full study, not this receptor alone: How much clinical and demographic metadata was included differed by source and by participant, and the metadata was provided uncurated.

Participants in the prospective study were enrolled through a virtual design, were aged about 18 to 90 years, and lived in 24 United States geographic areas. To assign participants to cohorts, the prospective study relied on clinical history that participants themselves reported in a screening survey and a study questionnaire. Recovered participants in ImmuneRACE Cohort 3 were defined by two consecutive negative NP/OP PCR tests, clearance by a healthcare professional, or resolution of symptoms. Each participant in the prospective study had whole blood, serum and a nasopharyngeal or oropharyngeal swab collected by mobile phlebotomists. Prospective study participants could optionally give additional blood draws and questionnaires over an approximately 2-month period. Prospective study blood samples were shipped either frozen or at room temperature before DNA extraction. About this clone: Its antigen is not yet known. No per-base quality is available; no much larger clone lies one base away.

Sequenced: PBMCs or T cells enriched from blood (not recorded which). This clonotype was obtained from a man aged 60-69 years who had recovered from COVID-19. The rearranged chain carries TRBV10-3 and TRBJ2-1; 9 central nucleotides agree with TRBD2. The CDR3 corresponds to CAISAPGGRVTNEQFF. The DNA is TGTGCCATCAGTGCCCCCGGCGGGAGGGTCACCAATGAGCAGTTCTTC.